These 16 T cell receptor beta chains came from one sample sequenced in a study of cytomegalovirus exposure and HLA in healthy donors. Use of 60 Vbeta and 13 Jbeta primers characterized the PCR. Profiled with immunoSEQ multiplex PCR; TCRdb holds only in-frame clones, not every one. The sample lists roughly 180,000 clones; roughly 75% were seen once. Material for sequencing was PBMCs. The receptors here all came from a woman younger than 45 in good health and CMV-seronegative.

The rearrangement uses TRBV6-5 and TRBJ1-3, with D perhaps matching TRBD1 (5 bases). Germline-derived CDR1 and CDR2 are MNHEY and SVGAGI. V was shortened by 6 bases and J by 2 bases, with 8 bases between the two germline ends. The CDR3 is 13 residues long. The CDR3 DNA is TGTGCCAGCAGGACAGAAACTGGAAACACCATATATTTT. Translated, it gives CASRTETGNTIYF.

V is TRBV11-2 and J is TRBJ2-5; a possible D gene is TRBD1 (6 bases). The ends were cut back, 8 bases at V and 5 bases at J, with 15 bases in the middle. The CDR3 spans 13 residues. Germline values: CDR1 SGHAT, CDR2 FQNNGV. CDR3 nucleotide sequence: TGTGCCAGCGGAATACAGGGCGTGGAGACCCAGTACTTC. It encodes CASGIQGVETQYF.

The chain's CDR3 is CASSLVGDTYNEQFF. DNA of the CDR3: TGTGCCAGCAGCTTAGTCGGTGACACGTACAATGAGCAGTTCTTC. J is TRBJ2-1 and V is TRBV7-6, with D unclear. The V gene lost 1 base and the J gene lost 4 bases, with 11 bases spanning the gap. The CDR3 covers 15 residues. Germline values: CDR1 SGHVS, CDR2 FNYEAQ. The whole variable domain, filled in from reference TRBV7-6 and TRBJ2-1, reads GAGVSQSPRYKVTKRGQDVALRCDPISGHVSLYWYRQALGQGPEFLTYFNYEAQQDKSGLPNDRFSAERPEGSISTLTIQRTEQRDSAMYRCASSLVGDTYNEQFFGPGTRLTVL.

The genes are TRBV7-6 and TRBJ1-5; TRBD1 agrees at 8 bases. The germline V gene has CDR1 SGHVS and CDR2 FNYEAQ. This CDR3 is built from 15 residues. After removal of 4 bases from V and 7 bases from J, the junction contained 9 bases not matched to a gene. The DNA for the CDR3 is TGTGCCAGCAGCTCAGGGACAGGACGGGTACAGCCCCAGCATTTT. As protein: CASSSGTGRVQPQHF.

The V gene is TRBV30, the J gene TRBJ1-1, with a weak D call TRBD1 (6 bases). CDR1 and CDR2 from the germline V gene are GTSNPN and SVGIG (reference sequence). The CDR3 spans 12 residues. Trimming took off 3 bases at V and 4 bases at J, with 9 bases between the two ends. The CDR3 nucleotides read TGTGCCTGGAGAGGCAGGGGCACTGAAGCTTTCTTT. Protein sequence: CAWRGRGTEAFF.

The table lists this clone with a count of one. V is TRBV27 and J is TRBJ2-3; D not resolved. Germline-derived CDR1 and CDR2 are MNHEY and SMNVEV (reference sequence). V was clipped by 6 bases and J by 7 bases, with 11 bases between them. The CDR3 is made up of 12 amino acids. CDR3 DNA sequence: TGTGCCAGCAGCCTCGATTACAATACGCAGTATTTT. Amino acids: CASSLDYNTQYF.

The rearrangement joins TRBV30 to TRBJ2-7; a weak D match, TRBD2 (7 bases). Germline values: CDR1 GTSNPN, CDR2 SVGIG (reference sequence). V dropped 3 bases and J dropped 6 bases, with 18 bases sitting between them. The CDR3 spans 14 residues. CDR3 amino acids: CAWSRRRGGGEQYF. The DNA for the CDR3 is TGTGCCTGGAGCCGCAGGAGGGGGGGCGGCGAGCAGTACTTC.

The chain carries TRBV19 and TRBJ1-5, with D possibly being TRBD1 (5 bases). The CDR3 has 18 amino acids. V dropped 6 bases and J dropped 2 bases, with 23 bases sitting between them. Looked up from germline, CDR1 is LNHDA and CDR2 is SQIVND (reference sequence). The CDR3 coding sequence is TGTGCCAGTAGATTGTACCCCGGCGGGGGAGGTGGCAATCAGCCCCAGCATTTT. Its translation: CASRLYPGGGGGNQPQHF.

J is TRBJ2-1 and V is TRBV19; 10 bases agree with TRBD2. The CDR3 totals 15 residues. J lost 4 bases, V lost 4 bases, and 4 bases had no gene match. Germline assignment: CDR1 LNHDA and CDR2 SQIVND (reference sequence). CDR3 nucleotides: TGTGCCAGTAGTACCTCTAGCGGGGGTTACAATGAGCAGTTCTTC. Its protein product is CASSTSSGGYNEQFF.

This clone is a singleton in its sample. The rearrangement uses TRBV27 and TRBJ2-7; TRBD1 agrees at 8 bases. Trimming took 8 bases from V and 2 from J; bases not matched to a gene: 8. Germline V gene lookup returns CDR1 MNHEY and CDR2 SMNVEV (reference sequence). This CDR3 has 14 amino acids. The chain's CDR3 is CASQPGQVTYEQYF. In DNA form, the CDR3 reads TGTGCCAGCCAACCGGGACAGGTAACCTACGAGCAGTACTTC.

The chain uses TRBV11-2 and TRBJ2-7; TRBD2 aligns across 8 bases. V gave up 5 bases and J gave up 5 bases; unmatched junction bases: 2. The germline CDR1 and CDR2 sequences are SGHAT and FQNNGV. The CDR3 is 12 amino acids. The CDR3 sequence: CASSQRGNEQYF. The DNA of the CDR3 is TGTGCCAGCAGCCAGCGGGGGAACGAGCAGTACTTC.

In this sample, this clone turned up once. This chain joins TRBV19 and TRBJ1-1; D call uncertain. Trimming shortened V by 0 bases and J by 6 bases, and 11 bases separated the two germline ends. In germline, CDR1 is LNHDA, CDR2 SQIVND (reference sequence). The CDR3 is 14 residues long. Here the CDR3 DNA reads TGTGCCAGTAGTATAGAACCTGCGAGCGCTGAAGCTTTCTTT. Its translation is CASSIEPASAEAFF. The complete variable domain, with remaining parts taken from reference TRBV19 and TRBJ1-1, reads DGGITQSPKYLFRKEGQNVTLSCEQNLNHDAMYWYRQDPGQGLRLIYYSQIVNDFQKGDIAEGYSVSREKKESFPLTVTSAQKNPTAFYLCASSIEPASAEAFFGQGTRLTVV.

V is TRBV2 and J is TRBJ2-3; TRBD2 aligns across 8 bases. V lost 3 bases to trimming and J lost 3 bases; unmatched junction nucleotides: 5. Germline V CDR1 and CDR2: SNHLY, FYNNEI. CDR3 size: 15 residues. CDR3 protein: CASSDGGVWTDTQYF. As DNA, the CDR3 is TGTGCCAGCAGTGACGGGGGGGTGTGGACAGATACGCAGTATTTT.

The chain links TRBV18 to TRBJ1-3, with D perhaps matching TRBD1 (6 bases). Germline V lookup: CDR1 KGHSH, CDR2 LQKENI. The CDR3 is 15 amino acids. The V end lost 2 bases, the J end lost 2 bases, and 10 bases lay between the germline ends. CDR3 protein: CASSPKTGPGNTIYF. CDR3 bases: TGTGCCAGCTCACCAAAAACAGGGCCTGGAAACACCATATATTTT. Based on the CDR3 plus reference TRBV18 and TRBJ1-3, the full variable domain is NAGVMQNPRHLVRRRGQEARLRCSPMKGHSHVYWYRQLPEEGLKFMVYLQKENIIDESGMPKERFSAEFPKEGPSILRIQQVVRGDSAAYFCASSPKTGPGNTIYFGEGSWLTVV.

The chain carries TRBV19 and TRBJ1-2, with a tentative D call TRBD1 (5 bases). Germline CDR1 is LNHDA and CDR2 is SQIVND (reference sequence). The CDR3 is 12 amino acids. The V end was cut by 4 bases, the J end by 9 bases, with 12 bases between. The CDR3 loop reads CASSTRVDSYTF. The DNA for the CDR3 is TGTGCCAGTAGTACCAGGGTAGATAGCTACACCTTC.

The V and J genes are TRBV10-3 and TRBJ2-5; possible D gene TRBD1, 7 bases. V shed 4 bases and J shed 6 bases, with 12 bases lying between them. Germline lookup yields CDR1 ENHRY and CDR2 SYGVKD. The CDR3 length is 13 residues. CDR3 nucleotides: TGTGCCATCAGTGGAGGGGGCGGGAAGACCCAGTACTTC. It specifies CAISGGGGKTQYF.